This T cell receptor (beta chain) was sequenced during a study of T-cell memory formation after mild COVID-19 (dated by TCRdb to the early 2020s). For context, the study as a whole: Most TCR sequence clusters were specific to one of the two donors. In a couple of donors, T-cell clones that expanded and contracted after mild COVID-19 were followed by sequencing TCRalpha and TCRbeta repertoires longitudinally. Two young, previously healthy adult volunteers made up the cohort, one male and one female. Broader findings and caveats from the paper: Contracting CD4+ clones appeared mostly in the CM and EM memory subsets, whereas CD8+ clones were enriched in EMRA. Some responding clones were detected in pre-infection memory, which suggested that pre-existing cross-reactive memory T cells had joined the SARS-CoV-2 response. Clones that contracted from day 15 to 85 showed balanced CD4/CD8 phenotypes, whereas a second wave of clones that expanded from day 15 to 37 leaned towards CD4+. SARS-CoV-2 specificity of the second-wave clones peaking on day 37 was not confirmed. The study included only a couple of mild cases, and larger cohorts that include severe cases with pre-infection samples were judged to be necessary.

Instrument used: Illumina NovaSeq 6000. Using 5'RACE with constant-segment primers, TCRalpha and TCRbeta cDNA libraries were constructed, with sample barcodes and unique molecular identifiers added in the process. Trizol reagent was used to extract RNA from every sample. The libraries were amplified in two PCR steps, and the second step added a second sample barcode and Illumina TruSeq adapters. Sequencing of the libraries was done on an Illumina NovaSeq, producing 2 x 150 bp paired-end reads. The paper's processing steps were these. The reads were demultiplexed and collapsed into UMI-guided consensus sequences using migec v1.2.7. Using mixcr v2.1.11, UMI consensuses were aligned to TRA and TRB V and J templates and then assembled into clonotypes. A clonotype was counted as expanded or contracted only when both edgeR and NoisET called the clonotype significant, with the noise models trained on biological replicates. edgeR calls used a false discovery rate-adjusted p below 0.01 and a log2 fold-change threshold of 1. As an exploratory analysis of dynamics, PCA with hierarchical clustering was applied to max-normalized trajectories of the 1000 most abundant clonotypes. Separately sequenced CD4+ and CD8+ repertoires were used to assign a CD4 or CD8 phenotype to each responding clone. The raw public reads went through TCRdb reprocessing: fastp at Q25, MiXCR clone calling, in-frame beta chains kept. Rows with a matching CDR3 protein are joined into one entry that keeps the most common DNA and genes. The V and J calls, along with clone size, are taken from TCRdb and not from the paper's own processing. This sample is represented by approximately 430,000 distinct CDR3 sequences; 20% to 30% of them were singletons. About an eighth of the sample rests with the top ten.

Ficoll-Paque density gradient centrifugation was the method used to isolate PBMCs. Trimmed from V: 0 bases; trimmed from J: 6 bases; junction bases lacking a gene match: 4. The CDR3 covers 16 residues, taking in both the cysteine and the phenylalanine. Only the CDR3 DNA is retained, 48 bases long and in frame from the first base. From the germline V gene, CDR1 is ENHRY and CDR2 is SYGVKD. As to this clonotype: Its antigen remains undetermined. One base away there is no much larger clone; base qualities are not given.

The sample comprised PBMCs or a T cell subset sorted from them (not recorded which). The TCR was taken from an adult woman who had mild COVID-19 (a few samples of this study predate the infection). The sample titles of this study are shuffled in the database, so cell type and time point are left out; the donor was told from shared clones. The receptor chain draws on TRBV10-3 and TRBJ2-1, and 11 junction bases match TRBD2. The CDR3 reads CAISESGLADTNEQFF. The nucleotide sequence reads TGTGCCATCAGTGAGTCGGGACTAGCGGACACCAATGAGCAGTTCTTC.